The entry that follows covers one T cell receptor (beta chain) sequence. The time point was: newly diagnosed GD, antithyroid drugs for less than 3 months. The TCR library was made from RNA extracted from PBMCs. Germline loops: CDR1 SGHTA, CDR2 FQGNSA. There are 14 residues in the CDR3. Trimming took off 3 bases at V and 8 bases at J, with 14 bases between the two ends. TCR beta libraries were built with iRepertoire HTBI primers and Arm-PCR of CDR3 regions. Using its own MiXCR run on the multiplex PCR reads, TCRdb lists one record per CDR3 protein. In the table there are roughly 420,000 distinct CDR3 sequences, roughly 15% of which are singletons. This record comes from a study of regulatory T cells in long-lasting Graves disease.

The V and J genes are TRBV7-2 and TRBJ2-1; no definite D call. The specimen comprised peripheral blood mononuclear cells (PBMCs), sampled at new diagnosis, from a patient treated with antithyroid drugs. The sequence came from a female donor with Graves disease. The CDR3 here is CASSFPHNVDEQFF. CDR3 coding DNA: TGTGCCAGCAGCTTTCCCCACAACGTCGATGAGCAGTTCTTC.